The rows below give T cell receptor beta chains drawn from one sample of a study of response to subunit inactivated influenza vaccine. One entry per CDR3 protein results from TCRdb running MiXCR on the RT-PCR reads. The table includes fewer than 250,000 distinct CDR3 sequences, approximately 15% detected once. Sequences were derived from CD8+ T cells sorted from PBMCs, sampled roughly 5 days after vaccination. These receptors all come from a man in his fifties who received an inactivated influenza vaccine. The conserved cysteine and the conserved F or W are not part of the CDR3 here. The order of the fields is V gene, clone size, CDR3 protein. Rows give clone size only sometimes, using once, few, many, or a class for an expanded clone.

TRBV20-1	-	SAEGDYRVKAYEQY
TRBV2	few	ASSPTELYEQY
TRBV7-9	-	ASSGTSGYGYT
TRBV27	-	ASSLSSLAGGASYNEQF
TRBV11-2	few	ASSFGTSGFTEAF
TRBV6-5	few	ASSYYQNYGYT
TRBV6-5	-	ASSLGQGYGSPLH
TRBV3-1	-	ASSQDATGANVLT
TRBV3-1	few	ASSQDLTSGSRGGELF
TRBV20-1	-	SARRGYEQY
TRBV30	-	AWSVWGETQY
TRBV9	-	ASSVNYNHDYEQY
TRBV2	-	ASSTLWRTDTQY
TRBV29-1	-	SVEETLPNEQF
TRBV29-1	few	SVRDRESSYNEQF
TRBV12-3/TRBV12-4	-	ASRHSGRAPYEQY
TRBV15	-	ATSRDSVDRYYGYT
TRBV12-3/TRBV12-4	-	ASRFPGGSGNTIY
TRBV7-2	few	ASSPLPGTSGIL
TRBV19	few	ASSNRTLAGWGNEQF
TRBV3-1	few	ASSQEGVHPGQETQY
TRBV28	few	ASSSEVYNEQF
TRBV9	few	ASSVSGTGDNEQF
TRBV7-9	many	ASSPGQGRTYEQY
TRBV19	few	ASSNGAETQY
TRBV20-1	-	SAAEAYEQY
TRBV12-3/TRBV12-4	-	ASTTANTEAF
TRBV24-1	many	ATSERGELGELF
TRBV9	-	ASSGGEGLNTEAF
TRBV12-3/TRBV12-4	-	ASSLGTGRTDTQY
TRBV27	-	ASSPHTDTQY
TRBV7-2	few	ASSLQGGTYEQY
TRBV11-2	few	ASSLGKLDTQY
TRBV7-2	few	ASSTGSGWSPLH